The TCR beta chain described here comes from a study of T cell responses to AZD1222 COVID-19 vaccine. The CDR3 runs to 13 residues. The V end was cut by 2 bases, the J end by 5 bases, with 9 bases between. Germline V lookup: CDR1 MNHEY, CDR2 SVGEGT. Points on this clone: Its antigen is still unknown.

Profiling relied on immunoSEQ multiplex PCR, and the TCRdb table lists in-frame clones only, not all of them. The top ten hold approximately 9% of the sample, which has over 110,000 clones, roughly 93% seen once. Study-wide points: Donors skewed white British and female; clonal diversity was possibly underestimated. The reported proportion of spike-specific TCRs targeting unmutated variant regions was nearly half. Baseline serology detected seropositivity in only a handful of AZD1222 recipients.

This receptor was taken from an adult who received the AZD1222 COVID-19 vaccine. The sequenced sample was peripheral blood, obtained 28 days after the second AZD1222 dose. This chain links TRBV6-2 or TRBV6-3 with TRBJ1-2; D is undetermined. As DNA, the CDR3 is TGTGCCAGCAGTTACAGGGTGGGGTATGGCTACACCTTC. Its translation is CASSYRVGYGYTF.